The next 20 T cell receptor beta chains were all read from a single sample in a study of beta chain features in type 1 diabetes. Their recognized antigens are unknown. Notes on the study in general: All four CD4+ subsets from Type 1 diabetes patients carried moderately but significantly shorter TCRB CDR3s.

Isolated RNA was reverse transcribed in full, so expressed TCRB transcripts were sequenced. Produced via immunoSEQ multiplex PCR; TCRdb's table is partial and in-frame only. The table shows about 160,000 clones, with 6.5% to 10% occurring only once. The sequenced sample was central memory CD4+ T cells from blood. All receptors derive from a woman in her late teens or twenties with type 1 diabetes.

A few counts support this clone. The rearrangement uses TRBV4-2 and TRBJ2-7; 9 bases map to TRBD2. The V segment lost 0 bases and the J segment 2 bases; nucleotides outside the gene matches: 5. The CDR3 runs 16 residues. Germline CDR1 and CDR2: LGHNA and YNFKEQ. Here the CDR3 DNA reads TGTGCCAGCAGCCAAGATCTAGCGGGGACGGCCTACGAGCAGTACTTC. Translating it yields CASSQDLAGTAYEQYF.

This clone was detected only a few times. V and J are TRBV5-5 and TRBJ1-2; D is unresolved. This CDR3 region has 13 residues. Germline assignment: CDR1 SGHKS and CDR2 YYEKEE (reference sequence). The V gene lost 4 bases and the J gene lost 6 bases, with 13 bases spanning the gap. DNA for the CDR3: TGTGCCAGCAGCCCGGAGAGTAAGGATGGCTACACCTTC. This translates into CASSPESKDGYTF.

The chain has TRBV11-2 and TRBJ1-4; 8 positions match TRBD1. With V trimmed by 5 bases and J by 4 bases, 6 bases remained unmatched. The CDR3 length is 15 residues. Per germline, CDR1 SGHAT and CDR2 FQNNGV. The CDR3: CASSHSTGDNEKLFF. The CDR3 DNA reads as TGTGCCAGCAGCCACTCGACAGGGGATAATGAAAAACTGTTTTTT.

V usage is TRBV14 and J usage is TRBJ2-7; no clear D. The V and J ends lost 0 bases and 1 base respectively, with 13 bases between them. Germline V gene lookup returns CDR1 SGHDN and CDR2 FVKESK. The CDR3 has 16 residues. The DNA for the CDR3 is TGTGCCAGCAGCCAAGACGGCAGTCTCAGGTCCTACGAGCAGTACTTC. This gives the protein CASSQDGSLRSYEQYF.

The chain links TRBV7-2 to TRBJ2-5; D ambiguous. V lost 2 bases, J lost 4 bases, and 11 bases lay in between. Germline V lookup: CDR1 SGHTA, CDR2 FQGNSA. This CDR3 contains 14 residues. Here the CDR3 DNA reads TGTGCCAGCAGCTTAAGTAATGGCCCAGAGACCCAGTACTTC. It codes for CASSLSNGPETQYF.

The chain joins TRBV27 to TRBJ2-7, with TRBD1 matching over 8 bases. Germline loops: CDR1 MNHEY, CDR2 SMNVEV (reference sequence). V was pared by 4 bases and J by 2 bases, with 19 bases of the junction left unmatched. The CDR3 loop spans 19 amino acids. The CDR3: CASSSLLGVTGGIAYEQYF. Here the CDR3 DNA reads TGTGCCAGCAGTTCGCTTCTCGGCGTCACAGGGGGAATCGCCTACGAGCAGTACTTC.

J is TRBJ1-2 and V is TRBV18, with TRBD1 as a possible D gene (6 bases). The V gene's germline CDR1 is KGHSH and CDR2 LQKENI. The V end was cut by 3 bases, the J end by 0 bases, with 11 bases between. CDR3 length equals 15 residues. CDR3 sequence: CASSPRTEANYGYTF. CDR3 in DNA: TGTGCCAGCTCACCGAGGACAGAGGCTAACTATGGCTACACCTTC.

The chain joins TRBV29-1 to TRBJ1-2; D possibly corresponds to TRBD1 (5 bases). The CDR3 spans 13 residues. The germline CDR1 and CDR2 sequences are SQVTM and ANQGSEA. The V end lost 5 bases, the J end lost 4 bases, and 14 bases lay between the germline ends. In DNA form, the CDR3 reads TGCAGCGTTCGGGGGACGGGGATCTATGGCTACACCTTC. As protein: CSVRGTGIYGYTF.

This rearrangement joins TRBV28 to TRBJ2-7; a possible D gene is TRBD2 (5 bases). The CDR3 has 14 residues. V gave up 0 bases and J gave up 3 bases, with 9 bases separating them. Germline-derived CDR1 and CDR2 are MDHEN and SYDVKM. The CDR3 loop is CASSLWTNNYEQYF. In DNA form, the CDR3 reads TGTGCCAGCAGTTTATGGACTAACAACTACGAGCAGTACTTC.

This chain joins TRBV7-2 and TRBJ2-3; D unclear. The germline gives CDR1 SGHTA, CDR2 FQGNSA. Deletions cut 0 bases from V and 0 bases from J, with 7 bases between. CDR3 length equals 15 residues. CDR3 nucleotides: TGTGCCAGCAGCTTAGCACTATCTAGCACAGATACGCAGTATTTT. Encoded protein: CASSLALSSTDTQYF. Full variable domain (missing parts from reference TRBV7-2 and TRBJ2-3): GAGVSQSPSNKVTEKGKDVELRCDPISGHTALYWYRQSLGQGLEFLIYFQGNSAPDKSGLPSDRFSAERTGGSVSTLTIQRTQQEDSAVYLCASSLALSSTDTQYFGPGTRLTVL.

This chain uses TRBV5-1 with TRBJ2-5, with 7 positions matching TRBD2. Per the germline V gene, CDR1 is SGHRS and CDR2 is YFSETQ. This CDR3 spans 14 amino acids. Trimming removed 7 bases from V and 0 bases from J; junction bases left unmatched: 6. The CDR3 loop is CASYSGYYQETQYF. The CDR3 region has the DNA TGCGCCAGCTATAGCGGGTATTACCAAGAGACCCAGTACTTC. Full variable domain (rest looked up from reference TRBV5-1 and TRBJ2-5): KAGVTQTPRYLIKTRGQQVTLSCSPISGHRSVSWYQQTPGQGLQFLFEYFSETQRNKGNFPGRFSGRQFSNSRSEMNVSTLELGDSALYLCASYSGYYQETQYFGPGTRLLVL.

The genes are TRBV19 and TRBJ1-5; no clear D gene. V shed 3 bases and J shed 7 bases, with 10 bases lying between them. Germline CDR1 reads LNHDA; CDR2 reads SQIVND (reference sequence). This CDR3 contains 13 residues. Here the CDR3 DNA reads TGTGCCAGTAGTATCCAGTGGAGGCAGCCCCAGCATTTT. It is translated as CASSIQWRQPQHF. Drawing the rest from reference TRBV19 and TRBJ1-5, the complete variable domain is DGGITQSPKYLFRKEGQNVTLSCEQNLNHDAMYWYRQDPGQGLRLIYYSQIVNDFQKGDIAEGYSVSREKKESFPLTVTSAQKNPTAFYLCASSIQWRQPQHFGDGTRLSIL.

This clone occurred a few times. The chain links TRBV19 to TRBJ2-7, with D maybe TRBD2 (6 bases). Germline assignment: CDR1 LNHDA and CDR2 SQIVND (reference sequence). Trimming pared 3 bases from V and 6 bases from J, leaving 18 bases between. This CDR3 comprises 15 residues. Here the CDR3 reads CASSMGRVQGGEQYF. CDR3 sequence (DNA): TGTGCCAGTAGTATGGGTCGCGTGCAGGGAGGCGAGCAGTACTTC.

A few counts support this clone. The chain links TRBV12-5 to TRBJ2-7, with TRBD1 as a possible D gene (7 bases). Germline CDR1 LGHNT, CDR2 FRNRAP. Trimming stripped 6 bases from V and 6 bases from J, with 18 bases between. The CDR3 is 14 residues long. The CDR3 spells CASGPNTQGGEQYF. The CDR3 coding sequence is TGTGCTAGTGGCCCTAATACCCAGGGGGGCGAGCAGTACTTC.

CDR3 loop: CASSLAYDRDNEQFF. The CDR3 DNA is TGTGCCAGCAGCTTGGCGTACGACAGAGATAATGAGCAGTTCTTC. The V and J genes are TRBV7-9 and TRBJ2-1; maybe TRBD1 (5 bases). V lost 3 bases and J 7 bases, leaving 16 bases between the germline ends. Germline lookup yields CDR1 SEHNR and CDR2 FQNEAQ (reference sequence). The CDR3 sequence is 15 residues long. The variable domain in full, with the rest retrieved from reference TRBV7-9 and TRBJ2-1, is DTGVSQNPRHKITKRGQNVTFRCDPISEHNRLYWYRQTLGQGPEFLTYFQNEAQLEKSRLLSDRFSAERPKGSFSTLEIQRTEQGDSAMYLCASSLAYDRDNEQFFGPGTRLTVL.

This clone was detected a few times. The chain is built from TRBV29-1 and TRBJ1-3, with D unclear. The CDR3 sequence is 13 residues long. V was trimmed by 0 bases and J by 2 bases, leaving 5 bases between them. Germline values: CDR1 SQVTM, CDR2 ANQGSEA. The CDR3 DNA follows: TGCAGCGTTGAAGAAACAGCTGGAAACACCATATATTTT. Residues: CSVEETAGNTIYF.

A few counts support this clone. The chain combines TRBV18 with TRBJ2-7, with 7 bases lining up with TRBD2. The CDR3 covers 14 residues. J lost 3 bases, V lost 6 bases, and 8 bases had no gene match. Per the germline V gene, CDR1 is KGHSH and CDR2 is LQKENI. The CDR3 loop reads CASSSGTANYEQYF. The CDR3 region has the DNA TGTGCCAGCTCGAGCGGGACGGCAAACTACGAGCAGTACTTC. Full variable domain (outside the CDR3, taken from reference TRBV18 and TRBJ2-7): NAGVMQNPRHLVRRRGQEARLRCSPMKGHSHVYWYRQLPEEGLKFMVYLQKENIIDESGMPKERFSAEFPKEGPSILRIQQVVRGDSAAYFCASSSGTANYEQYFGPGTRLTVT.

This clone has a handful of counts. The gene calls are TRBV5-4 and TRBJ2-5; 8 bases line up with TRBD2. V was clipped by 0 bases and J by 4 bases; unmatched bases: 8. The CDR3 contains 16 residues. Germline V gene lookup returns CDR1 SGHNT and CDR2 YYREEE (reference sequence). CDR3 coding DNA: TGTGCCAGCAGCTTGGCCGGGACTAGTTTTCTAGAGACCCAGTACTTC. Translated: CASSLAGTSFLETQYF.

The rearrangement joins TRBV28 to TRBJ2-3, with 8 bases identical to TRBD1. The CDR3 has 15 amino acids. The J segment lost 3 bases and the V segment lost 3 bases, leaving 5 bases of the junction unmatched. Germline V gene sequence: CDR1 MDHEN, CDR2 SYDVKM. CDR3 sequence: CASSLRQGSTDTQYF. The CDR3 nucleotides read TGTGCCAGCAGTTTGAGACAGGGGTCGACAGATACGCAGTATTTT.

This clone has a handful of counts. Written as DNA, the CDR3 is TGTGCCTGGTCGGTGGGAGGGGCCCCTAGCGGGGATACGCAGTATTTT. Protein product: CAWSVGGAPSGDTQYF. The rearrangement joins TRBV30 to TRBJ2-3; 8 bases are a match to TRBD2. CDR1 and CDR2 (germline): GTSNPN, SVGIG (reference sequence). J gave up 6 bases and V 5 bases, and 16 bases lay outside the gene matches. CDR3 length: 16 amino acids.